The T cell receptor (beta chain) under discussion was sequenced for a study of T cell clonality in common variable immunodeficiency. Blood came from CVID subjects not ill and not taking immunomodulatory or immunosuppressive medication. Study results and limitations: Common variable immunodeficiency TCR beta sequences reportedly had fewer deletions and N-nucleotide insertions. CVID subjects had higher TCRbeta clonality than healthy controls, most marked in about a third. Patient heterogeneity in the CVID cohort limited correlations between repertoire features and clinical complications.

Control and CVID samples contributed equal amounts of genomic DNA. Clones were read by immunoSEQ multiplex PCR, and TCRdb kept only the in-frame ones, dropping some. The sample gives roughly 42,000 clones, none seen only once, and the top ten clones hold 5.5% to 7%. This clone was seen many times. What it binds is unknown. The sample taken for sequencing was peripheral blood mononuclear cells. This TCR came from a human donor with common variable immunodeficiency.

The CDR3 bases that were read are TGTGCCAGCAGTGGGACAGGACTGTCCAATGAG. This translates into CASSGTGLSNE. The CDR3 reads in full as CASSGTGLSNEQFF. This chain joins TRBV6-2 or TRBV6-3 and TRBJ2-1; 8 bases match TRBD1. The read comes to an end 3 residues before the CDR3 does, leaving the germline J gene to fill in the end. Germline CDR1 MNHEY, CDR2 SVGEGT. The V and J ends lost 5 bases and 6 bases, in that order; junction bases with no gene match: 6. The CDR3 is made up of 14 amino acids.